A selection of T cell receptor beta chains follows, all from one sample in a study of cytomegalovirus exposure and HLA in healthy donors. The method was immunoSEQ multiplex PCR; TCRdb's version includes in-frame clones alone and lacks a portion of them. The table shows 140,000 to 150,000 clones, with 68% occurring only once. The specimen was PBMCs. The receptor set was obtained from a man aged 55 to 70 in good health and CMV-seronegative. CDR3s include the opening cysteine and the closing phenylalanine or tryptophan. Fields, in order: J gene, V gene, clone size, D gene, CDR3 protein, CDR3 DNA. A D gene is named only where the DNA matches it firmly. Rows may omit the clone size; those that give it use once, few, many or a size class.

TRBJ2-7 | TRBV29-1 | few | TRBD1 | CSVAALTGGRNEQYF | TGCAGCGTCGCCGCTCTGACAGGGGGCAGGAACGAGCAGTACTTC
TRBJ2-7 | TRBV6-4 | . | . | CASSDSRRAQASYEQYF | TGTGCCAGCAGTGACTCCAGGCGGGCCCAAGCCTCCTACGAGCAGTACTTC
TRBJ2-1 | TRBV27 | . | . | CASSFRGAPYNEQFF | TGTGCCAGCAGTTTCAGGGGAGCACCCTACAATGAGCAGTTCTTC
TRBJ2-1 | TRBV19 | . | TRBD2 | CASSSKIISGDNEQFF | TGTGCCAGTAGTTCAAAGATCATTAGCGGGGACAATGAGCAGTTCTTC
TRBJ2-6 | TRBV5-8 | . | TRBD1 | CASSRTGGFGANVLTF | TGTGCCAGCAGCAGGACAGGGGGCTTTGGGGCCAACGTCCTGACTTTC
TRBJ2-7 | TRBV14 | . | TRBD2 | CASSQFRTSGSYEQYF | TGTGCCAGCAGCCAATTCCGGACTAGCGGGTCCTACGAGCAGTACTTC
TRBJ1-1 | TRBV28 | . | . | CASSWGDTRTEAFF | TGTGCCAGCAGCTGGGGAGACACTCGCACTGAAGCTTTCTTT
TRBJ2-7 | TRBV6-1 | few | TRBD1 | CASRRPGQEDYEQYF | TGTGCCAGCAGAAGACCAGGACAGGAAGACTACGAGCAGTACTTC
TRBJ2-2 | TRBV7-2 | . | TRBD1 | CASKQGPNTGELFF | TGTGCCAGCAAACAGGGGCCCAACACCGGGGAGCTGTTTTTT
TRBJ2-5 | TRBV4-1 | . | TRBD2 | CASSQTTSGREETQYF | TGCGCCAGCAGCCAGACGACTAGCGGGAGGGAAGAGACCCAGTACTTC
TRBJ1-2 | TRBV27 | . | . | CASSDRYRGYGYTF | TGTGCCAGCAGCGACAGGTATCGAGGCTATGGCTACACCTTC
TRBJ2-7 | TRBV6-6 | . | TRBD1 | CASRRQGEPGYEQYF | TGTGCCAGCAGGCGACAGGGGGAACCTGGCTACGAGCAGTACTTC
TRBJ1-4 | TRBV28 | . | TRBD1 | CASIYTGQGNEKLFF | TGTGCCAGCATATACACGGGACAGGGAAACGAAAAACTGTTTTTT
TRBJ1-3 | TRBV18 | . | TRBD1 | CASSPPGQGSSGNTIYF | TGTGCCAGCTCACCACCGGGACAGGGGTCGTCTGGAAACACCATATATTTT
TRBJ2-7 | TRBV2 | . | . | CASSESPPPGYEQYF | TGTGCCAGCAGTGAATCGCCGCCGCCGGGGTACGAGCAGTACTTC
TRBJ1-1 | TRBV7-2 | . | . | CASSLMGAYEAFF | TGTGCCAGCAGCTTAATGGGGGCATATGAAGCTTTCTTT
TRBJ2-7 | TRBV5-6 | . | TRBD1 | CASSSFSGTDSYEQYF | TGTGCCAGCAGCAGTTTCTCCGGGACAGACTCCTACGAGCAGTACTTC
TRBJ1-1 | TRBV19 | few | TRBD1 | CASSTTGGNTEAFF | TGTGCCAGCTCCACGACAGGGGGGAACACTGAAGCTTTCTTT
TRBJ1-1 | TRBV11-2 | . | . | CASSFISGGLGTEAFF | TGTGCCAGCAGCTTTATTTCGGGAGGGCTGGGGACTGAAGCTTTCTTT
TRBJ1-5 | TRBV9 | . | . | CASSVEGGGNQPQHF | TGTGCCAGCAGCGTGGAGGGAGGGGGCAATCAGCCCCAGCATTTT
TRBJ2-7 | TRBV6-5 | . | TRBD1 | CASSDRDSSYEQYF | TGTGCCAGCAGTGACCGGGACAGCTCCTACGAGCAGTACTTC
TRBJ1-3 | TRBV28 | few | . | CASSYSHSGNTIYF | TGTGCCAGCAGTTACAGCCACTCTGGAAACACCATATATTTT
TRBJ2-6 | TRBV5-4 | . | TRBD1 | CASTLSRDRELVLTF | TGTGCCAGCACCCTATCCCGGGACAGGGAACTCGTCCTGACTTTC
TRBJ2-7 | TRBV7-2 | . | TRBD2 | CASSQRGRADKPYEQYF | TGTGCCAGCAGCCAACGGGGGAGGGCCGATAAGCCCTACGAGCAGTACTTC
TRBJ1-2 | TRBV29-1 | few | TRBD1 | CSVEGQGAKGGYGYTF | TGCAGCGTTGAAGGGCAGGGGGCAAAAGGGGGCTATGGCTACACCTTC
TRBJ2-7 | TRBV6-6 | few | TRBD2 | CASSLGLADSSYEQYF | TGTGCCAGCAGTTTAGGGCTAGCGGACTCATCCTACGAGCAGTACTTC
TRBJ2-5 | TRBV5-1 | few | . | CASSSGDGQETQYF | TGCGCCAGCAGCTCCGGAGACGGCCAAGAGACCCAGTACTTC
TRBJ1-1 | TRBV25-1 | . | TRBD1 | CARFGTGDKDEAFF | TGTGCCAGGTTTGGGACAGGGGATAAAGATGAAGCTTTCTTT
TRBJ2-1 | TRBV7-9 | . | . | CASSLGINPGGYREDEQFF | TGTGCCAGCAGCTTAGGGATCAATCCGGGCGGGTACAGGGAAGATGAGCAGTTCTTC
TRBJ1-2 | TRBV2 | . | . | CASSTRQGASGYTF | TGTGCCAGCAGTACCCGGCAGGGCGCATCAGGCTACACCTTC
TRBJ1-2 | TRBV5-1 | . | TRBD1 | CASSLGGQVAPNYGYTF | TGCGCCAGCAGCTTGGGGGGACAGGTTGCTCCCAACTATGGCTACACCTTC
TRBJ2-3 | TRBV4-3 | few | . | CASSQSTSTDTQYF | TGCGCCAGCAGCCAGTCAACAAGCACAGATACGCAGTATTTT
TRBJ2-5 | TRBV5-1 | . | TRBD1 | CASSLPDRDQETQYF | TGCGCCAGCAGCTTACCCGACAGGGACCAAGAGACCCAGTACTTC
TRBJ2-6 | TRBV27 | few | . | CASSLLASGANVLTF | TGTGCCAGCAGTTTATTGGCCTCTGGGGCCAACGTCCTGACTTTC
TRBJ1-1 | TRBV25-1 | few | . | CASSESSGRTEAFF | TGTGCCAGCAGTGAATCGTCAGGCAGGACTGAAGCTTTCTTT
TRBJ1-4 | TRBV6-5 | . | . | CASKGASNEKLFF | TGTGCCAGCAAGGGAGCCTCTAATGAAAAACTGTTTTTT
TRBJ1-1 | TRBV18 | . | . | CASSPRGQNTEAFF | TGTGCCAGCTCACCCAGGGGACAGAACACTGAAGCTTTCTTT
TRBJ2-5 | TRBV28 | few | . | CASSLTRDGETQYF | TGTGCCAGCAGTTTAACGCGGGACGGGGAGACCCAGTACTTC
TRBJ2-5 | TRBV11-2 | . | TRBD2 | CASSLAATVQETQYF | TGTGCCAGCAGCCTAGCGGCCACAGTGCAAGAGACCCAGTACTTC
TRBJ1-5 | TRBV19 | . | . | CASSIVTGAQHF | TGTGCCAGTAGTATAGTTACGGGGGCCCAGCATTTT
TRBJ2-7 | TRBV5-4 | . | . | CASSSDTGEQYF | TGTGCCAGCAGCTCGGACACTGGGGAGCAGTACTTC
TRBJ1-2 | TRBV5-4 | . | TRBD1 | CASSLASEGAFYGYTF | TGTGCCAGCAGCTTGGCCTCGGAGGGGGCTTTCTATGGCTACACCTTC
TRBJ1-4 | TRBV15 | . | TRBD1 | CATSRDRGTANEKLFF | TGTGCCACCAGCAGAGATAGGGGGACAGCTAATGAAAAACTGTTTTTT
TRBJ2-7 | TRBV2 | . | . | CASTGNEQYF | TGTGCCAGCACGGGAAACGAGCAGTACTTC
TRBJ2-2 | TRBV12-5 | . | . | CASGLLQGRWTGELFF | TGTGCTAGTGGTTTGCTGCAGGGTAGATGGACCGGGGAGCTGTTTTTT
TRBJ1-2 | TRBV5-1 | . | TRBD1 | CASSLAGQGADYGYTF | TGCGCCAGCAGCTTGGCGGGACAGGGGGCCGACTATGGCTACACCTTC
TRBJ1-4 | TRBV7-3 | . | TRBD1 | CASSPQRHRGREKLFF | TGTGCCAGCAGCCCGCAAAGACACAGGGGCCGCGAAAAACTGTTTTTT